The 30 T cell receptor beta chains below come from one sample, sequenced in a study of blood T cell repertoires in COVID-19. Only in-frame clones appear in the TCRdb table, and some are missing; sequencing was by immunoSEQ multiplex PCR. This table holds roughly 200,000 clones, about 80% found once. Sequencing input: peripheral blood. The receptors were sampled from a woman aged 45-60 years with active or convalescent COVID-19.

The chain combines TRBV5-1 with TRBJ2-3; TRBD2 agrees at 8 bases. The CDR3 loop spans 15 amino acids. V lost 6 bases to trimming and J lost 5 bases; unmatched junction nucleotides: 11. Looked up from germline, CDR1 is SGHRS and CDR2 is YFSETQ. CDR3 bases: TGCGCCAGCAAAGAAGGACCGAGCGGGGGAGATACGCAGTATTTT. Translating it yields CASKEGPSGGDTQYF. Drawing the rest from reference TRBV5-1 and TRBJ2-3, the complete variable domain is KAGVTQTPRYLIKTRGQQVTLSCSPISGHRSVSWYQQTPGQGLQFLFEYFSETQRNKGNFPGRFSGRQFSNSRSEMNVSTLELGDSALYLCASKEGPSGGDTQYFGPGTRLTVL.

The chain carries TRBV5-1 and TRBJ1-2, with 10 bases lining up with TRBD1. J was trimmed by 2 bases and V by 4 bases; bases with no gene match: 2. Germline V gene sequence: CDR1 SGHRS, CDR2 YFSETQ. CDR3 length equals 14 residues. The CDR3 spells CASSPGQGNYGYTF. CDR3 DNA sequence: TGCGCCAGCAGCCCGGGACAGGGGAACTATGGCTACACCTTC.

This CDR3 is CASSLNRKGYTF. CDR3 nucleotides: TGTGCCAGCAGTTTAAACAGGAAAGGCTACACCTTC. The genes are TRBV28 and TRBJ1-2; TRBD1 might be the D (5 bases). Germline assignment: CDR1 MDHEN and CDR2 SYDVKM. V dropped 2 bases and J dropped 8 bases, with 9 bases sitting between them. CDR3 length equals 12 residues.

The chain combines TRBV12-3 or TRBV12-4 with TRBJ1-1; D uncertain. The CDR3 has 13 amino acids. V was pared by 7 bases and J by 4 bases, with 13 bases between. In nucleotides, the CDR3 is TGTGCCAGCACCCCTTCCGGGTCCACTGAAGCTTTCTTT. Translating it yields CASTPSGSTEAFF.

The gene calls are TRBV9 and TRBJ1-3; the D gene is possibly TRBD1 (6 bases). There are 16 residues in the CDR3. Deletions cut 0 bases from V and 4 bases from J, with 14 bases between. CDR1 is SGDLS and CDR2 is YYNGEE in the germline V gene. DNA of the CDR3: TGTGCCAGCAGCGTAGACGCAGGGGTTATGGGAAACACCATATATTTT. Its protein product is CASSVDAGVMGNTIYF.

The chain recombines TRBV2 with TRBJ2-7; 10 nucleotides line up with TRBD1. The CDR3 runs to 14 residues. V was pared by 6 bases and J by 1 base, with 3 bases of the junction left unmatched. Germline V lookup: CDR1 SNHLY, CDR2 FYNNEI. CDR3 protein: CASRPGQGSYEQYF. CDR3 in DNA: TGTGCCAGCAGGCCGGGACAGGGGTCCTACGAGCAGTACTTC.

V gene TRBV6-6 combines with J gene TRBJ2-1, with no clear D. The CDR3 runs 15 residues. V shed 7 bases and J shed 0 bases, with 13 bases lying between them. CDR1 is MNHNY and CDR2 is SVGAGI in the germline V gene (reference sequence). CDR3: CASKDGYSSYNEQFF. CDR3 bases: TGTGCCAGCAAAGACGGGTATAGCTCCTACAATGAGCAGTTCTTC.

This chain connects TRBV4-3 to TRBJ2-1, with D possibly TRBD2 on 6 matching bases. The CDR3 contains 14 residues. V was shortened by 0 bases and J by 6 bases, with 9 bases between the two germline ends. Germline CDR1 reads LGHNA; CDR2 reads YSLEER. In DNA, the CDR3 is TGCGCCAGCAGCCAAGACGGAGGGAGCAATGAGCAGTTCTTC. Its translation: CASSQDGGSNEQFF.

The V and J genes are TRBV2 and TRBJ1-1, with TRBD1 matching 9 bases. This CDR3 region has 14 residues. V trimming: 7 bases; J trimming: 3 bases; junction bases outside the gene matches: 6. Germline V gene lookup returns CDR1 SNHLY and CDR2 FYNNEI. The CDR3, as DNA: TGTGCCAGCATGTGGGACAGGGAGGACACTGAAGCTTTCTTT. The encoded protein is CASMWDREDTEAFF.

This clone showed up just once. The rearrangement uses TRBV4-2 and TRBJ2-1; TRBD2 matches 14 bases. Losses at the gene ends were 5 bases for V and 4 bases for J; bases not matched to a gene: 4. CDR1 and CDR2 from the germline V gene are LGHNA and YNFKEQ. CDR3 length: 16 amino acids. The CDR3, as DNA: TGTGCCAGCAGCACCAGACTAGCGGGAGGGTACAATGAGCAGTTCTTC. Amino acids: CASSTRLAGGYNEQFF.

Note on this clone: Other DNA sequences from this sample encode an identical CDR3 as well. This sequence joins TRBV19 and TRBJ2-1; 8 bases agree with TRBD2. The ends lost 7 bases at V and 6 bases at J; junction bases unmatched: 11. The CDR3 loop spans 15 amino acids. The germline gives CDR1 LNHDA, CDR2 SQIVND (reference sequence). Here the CDR3 reads CASTSLGAGGNEQFF. The CDR3 region has the DNA TGTGCCAGTACTTCCTTAGGGGCGGGGGGCAATGAGCAGTTCTTC.

The chain links TRBV19 to TRBJ2-2; the match to TRBD1 covers 12 bases. CDR3 size: 19 residues. The V and J ends lost 3 bases and 4 bases, in that order; junction bases with no gene match: 12. In germline, CDR1 is LNHDA, CDR2 SQIVND (reference sequence). CDR3 residues: CASSIASGTGGIGTGELFF. DNA for the CDR3: TGTGCCAGTAGTATCGCCTCCGGGACAGGGGGCATCGGCACCGGGGAGCTGTTTTTT.

The chain uses TRBV27 and TRBJ2-3; perhaps TRBD1 as D (6 bases). This CDR3 contains 17 residues. Germline V gene data show CDR1 as MNHEY and CDR2 as SMNVEV (reference sequence). Trimming pared 5 bases from V and 0 bases from J, leaving 18 bases between. The CDR3 nucleotides read TGTGCCAGCAGTCCTTTCGCCGGGACAAGCAGCACAGATACGCAGTATTTT. It yields the protein CASSPFAGTSSTDTQYF.

The CDR3 region has the DNA TGTGCCAGCTCACCCACCGGGACAGGGGGAGAGACCCAGTACTTC. It specifies CASSPTGTGGETQYF. V usage is TRBV18 and J usage is TRBJ2-5, with TRBD1 matching over 11 bases. The length of the CDR3 is 15 residues. The J segment lost 4 bases and the V segment lost 3 bases, leaving 4 bases of the junction unmatched. CDR1 KGHSH and CDR2 LQKENI come from the germline V gene.

On this clone: Other DNA sequences within the sample encode an identical CDR3. The V and J genes are TRBV4-2 and TRBJ2-3, with D unresolved. CDR3 length: 14 amino acids. Trimming left V 0 bases short and J 4 bases short, with 8 bases between. Germline CDR1 and CDR2: LGHNA and YNFKEQ. The CDR3 protein is CASSQDRSSDTQYF. The CDR3 DNA is TGTGCCAGCAGCCAAGACAGGTCTTCAGATACGCAGTATTTT.

The chain links TRBV6-2 or TRBV6-3 to TRBJ1-1, with 8 bases aligning to TRBD1. V shed 6 bases, J shed 5 bases, and the junction held 14 bases outside the gene matches. There are 16 residues in the CDR3. The germline gives CDR1 MNHEY, CDR2 SVGEGT. The CDR3 region is CASSRHGQGPGTEAFF. The CDR3, as DNA: TGTGCCAGCAGCCGCCACGGACAGGGCCCGGGGACTGAAGCTTTCTTT.

The chain uses TRBV14 and TRBJ2-7, with D unresolved. V lost 0 bases, J lost 2 bases, and 23 bases lay in between. The CDR3 is 19 residues long. The germline CDR1 and CDR2 sequences are SGHDN and FVKESK. The DNA for the CDR3 is TGTGCCAGCAGCCAAGATACAGCCAACAGAAATTCAGGTCCCTACGAGCAGTACTTC. Amino acid sequence: CASSQDTANRNSGPYEQYF.

The CDR3 DNA follows: TGTGCCACCCACGTGCGTAATGAGCAGTTCTTC. This sequence encodes CATHVRNEQFF. The chain has TRBV28 and TRBJ2-1; D gene ambiguous. The V gene's germline CDR1 is MDHEN and CDR2 SYDVKM. The CDR3 length is 11 residues. V shed 10 bases and J shed 7 bases, with 11 bases lying between them.

The table lists this clone with a few counts. The same CDR3 is also encoded by other DNA sequences in this sample. The chain is built from TRBV29-1 and TRBJ1-4, with 7 bases identical to TRBD1. Unmatched junction bases numbered 4, after V lost 4 bases and J lost 8 bases. This CDR3 has 12 amino acids. Germline V gene data show CDR1 as SQVTM and CDR2 as ANQGSEA. CDR3 loop: CSVGQGREKLFF. DNA for the CDR3: TGCAGCGTTGGACAGGGTAGAGAAAAACTGTTTTTT.

The CDR3 DNA follows: TGTGCCAGCAGTTTCATGACAGGGGCTGGAAACACCATATATTTT. It specifies CASSFMTGAGNTIYF. The chain links TRBV28 to TRBJ1-3; 8 bases agree with TRBD1. After removal of 3 bases from V and 2 bases from J, the junction contained 3 bases not matched to a gene. CDR1 and CDR2 (germline): MDHEN, SYDVKM. The CDR3 consists of 15 residues. Using reference TRBV28 and TRBJ1-3 for the parts outside the CDR3, the full variable domain is DVKVTQSSRYLVKRTGEKVFLECVQDMDHENMFWYRQDPGLGLRLIYFSYDVKMKEKGDIPEGYSVSREKKERFSLILESASTNQTSMYLCASSFMTGAGNTIYFGEGSWLTVV.

The chain employs TRBV4-2 and TRBJ2-7, with D perhaps TRBD2 (5 bases). The CDR3 consists of 14 residues. V was pared by 1 base and J by 3 bases, with 10 bases between. Germline CDR1 LGHNA, CDR2 YNFKEQ. The CDR3 nucleotides read TGTGCCAGCAGCCAAGGTTCGGGAAACTACGAGCAGTACTTC. It specifies CASSQGSGNYEQYF.

This sequence joins TRBV19 and TRBJ1-1; tentatively, D is TRBD1 (6 bases). The CDR3 extends over 15 amino acids. V lost 5 bases, J lost 1 base, and 14 bases lay in between. Germline CDR1 LNHDA, CDR2 SQIVND (reference sequence). The CDR3 nucleotides read TGTGCCAGTAGTGTTACGGGACAAAAGAACACTGAAGCTTTCTTT. Its protein product is CASSVTGQKNTEAFF.

The CDR3 DNA sequence: TGTGCCAGCAGCTTAAGAAGGGACATTTACAATGAGCAGTTCTTC. As protein: CASSLRRDIYNEQFF. The genes are TRBV7-2 and TRBJ2-1; a weak D match, TRBD1 (6 bases). CDR3 length equals 15 residues. Trimming removed 2 bases from V and 4 bases from J, with 12 bases in between. The germline V gene encodes CDR1 SGHTA and CDR2 FQGNSA.

This chain uses TRBV18 with TRBJ1-2; a weak D match, TRBD1 (6 bases). The CDR3 is 18 residues long. Trimming cost V 8 bases and J 2 bases, with 27 bases left between them. Germline-derived CDR1 and CDR2 are KGHSH and LQKENI. The CDR3 DNA reads as TGTGCCAGCACAACTACCGGGACACAAGGGTTTGGGAACTATGGCTACACCTTC. Encoded protein: CASTTTGTQGFGNYGYTF.

The chain carries TRBV5-6 and TRBJ2-3, with 13 positions matching TRBD2. Trimming cost V 4 bases and J 5 bases; bases outside gene matches: 4. CDR1 and CDR2 (germline): SGHDT, YYEEEE. CDR3 length: 15 residues. In DNA form, the CDR3 reads TGTGCCAGCAGCCATAGGACTAGCGGGGGAGATACGCAGTATTTT. This gives the protein CASSHRTSGGDTQYF.

The chain employs TRBV19 and TRBJ1-2, with 7 bases identical to TRBD1. The CDR3 sequence is 15 residues long. Germline V gene lookup returns CDR1 LNHDA and CDR2 SQIVND (reference sequence). V was clipped by 7 bases and J by 0 bases; unmatched bases: 8. This chain's CDR3 is CASNRGTASNYGYTF. The DNA for the CDR3 is TGTGCCAGTAACCGCGGGACAGCATCTAACTATGGCTACACCTTC.

The chain joins TRBV28 to TRBJ1-4; perhaps TRBD1 as D (5 bases). Germline V gene lookup returns CDR1 MDHEN and CDR2 SYDVKM. V was clipped by 5 bases and J by 7 bases, with 17 bases between them. This CDR3 is 15 amino acids long. In DNA form, the CDR3 reads TGTGCCAGCAGTGGAGGGGCCGGGCGACGTGAAAAACTGTTTTTT. Translating it yields CASSGGAGRREKLFF.

Only a few counts were recorded for this clone. The chain employs TRBV15 and TRBJ2-5; TRBD2 is a possible D gene (6 bases). Trimming took 1 base from V and 0 from J, leaving 12 bases between them. The CDR3 is 16 amino acids. Germline V gives CDR1 LNHNV, CDR2 YYDKDF (reference sequence). The CDR3 reads CATSRGDSMYQETQYF. The CDR3 DNA sequence: TGTGCCACCAGCAGAGGGGACTCTATGTACCAAGAGACCCAGTACTTC.

Details on this clone: Other DNA sequences of this sample code for an identical CDR3. V usage is TRBV5-1 and J usage is TRBJ2-1, with no clear D. The germline V gene encodes CDR1 SGHRS and CDR2 YFSETQ. The CDR3 sequence is 14 residues long. Deletions cut 5 bases from V and 0 bases from J, with 9 bases between. This CDR3 is CASSADSSYNEQFF. CDR3 nucleotide sequence: TGCGCCAGCAGTGCGGATAGCTCCTACAATGAGCAGTTCTTC.

This chain joins TRBV3-1 (or the pseudogene TRBV3-2) and TRBJ2-1; the match to TRBD2 covers 8 bases. This CDR3 contains 17 residues. Germline CDR1 is LGHDT and CDR2 is YNNKEL (reference sequence). J gave up 4 bases and V 0 bases, and 8 bases lay outside the gene matches. The DNA of the CDR3 is TGTGCCAGCAGCCAAGATCTAGGAGCGGGGGCTTACAATGAGCAGTTCTTC. Translation: CASSQDLGAGAYNEQFF.